This T cell receptor (beta chain) came from a study of vaccination effects on CD4 cells after COVID-19. Germline V lookup: CDR1 SGHAT, CDR2 FQDESV (reference sequence). Trimming pared 0 bases from V and 0 bases from J, leaving 17 bases between. The CDR3 spans 18 residues. The sample holds one count of this clone. Its antigen is as yet unknown. Cultured cells yielded isolated CD4+ T cells after 10 to 11 days. Sequencing was performed with immunoSEQ multiplex PCR; in TCRdb, only in-frame clones are kept and a portion is missing. The profile shows tens of thousands of clones, about four fifths of them singletons.

The chain combines TRBV11-1 with TRBJ2-5; either TRBD1 or TRBD2 may supply D (6 bases each). The material sequenced was CD4+ T cells from PBMCs cultured without peptide, taken before COVID-19 vaccination. The TCR was taken from a human donor who received a COVID-19 vaccine. The CDR3 region has the DNA TGTGCCAGCAGCTTAGCGTCCCCGGGGGCAAGGTACCAAGAGACCCAGTACTTC. Protein sequence: CASSLASPGARYQETQYF. The whole variable domain, filled in from reference TRBV11-1 and TRBJ2-5, reads EAEVAQSPRYKITEKSQAVAFWCDPISGHATLYWYRQILGQGPELLVQFQDESVVDDSQLPKDRFSAERLKGVDSTLKIQPAELGDSAMYLCASSLASPGARYQETQYFGPGTRLLVL.